Following are 17 T cell receptor beta chains from one sample sequenced in a study of PD-L1 blockade in urothelial cancer. Time point given: pretreatment peripheral blood. TCRdb's table, derived via immunoSEQ multiplex PCR, lists solely in-frame clones and lacks some. The profile shows over 35,000 clones, roughly nine tenths of them singletons. This sample comprised PBMCs, obtained around atezolizumab (anti-PD-L1) treatment. These receptors were collected from a woman in her sixties or seventies with urothelial cancer.

The J gene is TRBJ2-3, the V gene TRBV19, with a tentative D call TRBD2 (6 bases). Germline-derived CDR1 and CDR2 are LNHDA and SQIVND (reference sequence). Trimming cost V 9 bases and J 0 bases, with 13 bases left between them. CDR3 length equals 14 residues. As DNA, the CDR3 is TGTGCCAGCCGAGCGGGTTCTAGCACAGATACGCAGTATTTT. Its protein product is CASRAGSSTDTQYF.

The chain recombines TRBV27 with TRBJ2-3; D perhaps matches TRBD2 (6 bases). The V end lost 5 bases, the J end lost 0 bases, and 15 bases lay between the germline ends. This CDR3 contains 16 residues. The germline gives CDR1 MNHEY, CDR2 SMNVEV (reference sequence). CDR3 DNA: TGTGCCAGCAGTCTCATAGCGGAGTCTAGCACAGATACGCAGTATTTT. Translated, it gives CASSLIAESSTDTQYF.

The CDR3 DNA sequence: TGTGCCAGCAGTCGGAAGATCGAGCGCGATACGCAGTATTTT. It yields the protein CASSRKIERDTQYF. The V gene is TRBV27, the J gene TRBJ2-3; no firm D call. The CDR3 is 14 amino acids. The germline V gene has CDR1 MNHEY and CDR2 SMNVEV (reference sequence). V lost 5 bases, J lost 6 bases, and 15 bases lay in between.

This chain uses TRBV10-3 with TRBJ1-1, with D hard to call. Germline values: CDR1 ENHRY, CDR2 SYGVKD. The CDR3 extends over 13 amino acids. V gave up 6 bases and J gave up 0 bases, with 8 bases separating them. CDR3 in amino acids: CAISQHMNTEAFF. CDR3 in DNA: TGTGCCATCAGCCAACACATGAACACTGAAGCTTTCTTT.

The genes are TRBV19 and TRBJ2-3; 7 positions agree with TRBD2. This CDR3 region has 14 residues. The germline V gene encodes CDR1 LNHDA and CDR2 SQIVND (reference sequence). Unmatched junction bases numbered 6, after V lost 5 bases and J lost 4 bases. The CDR3 loop reads CASSLGGLADTQYF. As DNA, the CDR3 is TGTGCCAGTAGTTTGGGAGGGCTCGCAGATACGCAGTATTTT.

The rearrangement links TRBV18 to TRBJ2-1; tentatively, D is TRBD2 (6 bases). Trimming cost V 3 bases and J 5 bases, with 14 bases left between them. The V gene's germline CDR1 is KGHSH and CDR2 LQKENI. The CDR3 totals 15 residues. The CDR3 region has the DNA TGTGCCAGCTCACCCTATATAGCGGACCACAATGAGCAGTTCTTC. Encoded protein: CASSPYIADHNEQFF.

The rearrangement links TRBV6-6 to TRBJ2-7, with D perhaps TRBD2 (6 bases). Between the trimmed V and J ends, which lost 2 bases and 3 bases, there was a span of 17 bases. The CDR3 sequence is 16 residues long. Germline CDR1 is MNHNY and CDR2 is SVGAGI (reference sequence). The CDR3 region is CASSYPDLEGNYEQYF. CDR3 nucleotide sequence: TGTGCCAGCAGTTACCCCGATTTGGAGGGGAACTACGAGCAGTACTTC.

The gene calls are TRBV19 and TRBJ1-3, with D perhaps TRBD1 (5 bases). This CDR3 is 19 amino acids long. Trimming took off 5 bases at V and 2 bases at J, with 25 bases between the two ends. Germline CDR1 and CDR2: LNHDA and SQIVND (reference sequence). Written as DNA, the CDR3 is TGTGCCAGTAGTGATGGTTTGTGGGGCGACGTATGGACTGGAAACACCATATATTTT. As protein: CASSDGLWGDVWTGNTIYF.

This clone has only one observation. The chain is built from TRBV5-6 and TRBJ2-7, with a weak D call TRBD1 (6 bases). Per germline, CDR1 SGHDT and CDR2 YYEEEE. The CDR3 has 13 amino acids. V was clipped by 3 bases and J by 2 bases, with 9 bases between them. CDR3 protein: CASSWTDTYEQYF. The CDR3 DNA follows: TGTGCCAGCAGCTGGACAGATACCTACGAGCAGTACTTC.

CDR3 in DNA: TGTGCCAGCAGTTTCCGGGACAGGGGGCGCGGGGAGCTGTTTTTT. This encodes CASSFRDRGRGELFF. The chain joins TRBV6-1 to TRBJ2-2; 12 bases align to TRBD1. Germline CDR1 reads MNHNS; CDR2 reads SASEGT. The length of the CDR3 is 15 residues. The V and J ends lost 5 bases and 7 bases, in that order; junction bases with no gene match: 5.

As to this clone: The sample holds other DNA sequences that translate to the same CDR3. The chain is built from TRBV11-2 and TRBJ2-2, with D possibly TRBD1 on 5 matching bases. Germline V gene data show CDR1 as SGHAT and CDR2 as FQNNGV. CDR3 size: 18 residues. V was cut by 5 bases and J by 0 bases, with 19 bases left in between. The CDR3 DNA sequence: TGTGCCAGCAGCGTCAATAGGGGCCTTGTCTCGAACACCGGGGAGCTGTTTTTT. Translation: CASSVNRGLVSNTGELFF.

V usage is TRBV7-3 and J usage is TRBJ2-3; 12 nucleotides match TRBD2. Losses at the gene ends were 2 bases for V and 10 bases for J; bases not matched to a gene: 4. Germline V lookup: CDR1 SGHTA, CDR2 FQGTGA. CDR3 length equals 14 residues. The DNA for the CDR3 is TGTGCCAGCAGCTTAGAGACTAGCGGGAGTTCGCAGTATTTT. This sequence encodes CASSLETSGSSQYF.

This chain links TRBV9 with TRBJ2-2, with 9 bases aligning to TRBD2. With 0 bases clipped from V and 5 bases from J, the junction kept 5 bases outside the gene matches. The CDR3 length is 16 residues. Germline V gene data show CDR1 as SGDLS and CDR2 as YYNGEE. CDR3 sequence (DNA): TGTGCCAGCAGCGTAGGAATAGCGGGAGAAACCGGGGAGCTGTTTTTT. Its translation: CASSVGIAGETGELFF.

V and J are TRBV28 and TRBJ2-4; 7 bases match TRBD1. The V gene's germline CDR1 is MDHEN and CDR2 SYDVKM. CDR3 size: 16 residues. V gave up 4 bases and J gave up 2 bases; unmatched junction bases: 8. The CDR3 loop is CASSYDRAGTKNIQYF. The CDR3 DNA follows: TGTGCCAGCAGTTACGACAGGGCTGGGACCAAAAACATTCAGTACTTC.

The chain links TRBV7-9 to TRBJ2-7, with TRBD2 matching 7 bases. This CDR3 has 14 residues. J was trimmed by 2 bases and V by 4 bases; bases with no gene match: 5. Germline V gene lookup returns CDR1 SEHNR and CDR2 FQNEAQ (reference sequence). The CDR3 sequence: CASSYGLEAYEQYF. CDR3 DNA: TGTGCCAGCAGCTACGGACTAGAAGCCTACGAGCAGTACTTC.

The gene calls are TRBV7-9 and TRBJ2-5, with D unresolved. CDR1 and CDR2 from the germline V gene are SEHNR and FQNEAQ (reference sequence). The CDR3 sequence is 11 residues long. Between the trimmed V and J ends, which lost 5 bases and 4 bases, there was a span of 5 bases. This CDR3 reads CASSPGETQYF. Written as DNA, the CDR3 is TGTGCCAGCAGCCCAGGAGAGACCCAGTACTTC.

This chain uses TRBV2 with TRBJ2-3; D unclear. Germline CDR1 and CDR2: SNHLY and FYNNEI. V lost 5 bases, J lost 0 bases, and 12 bases lay in between. This CDR3 spans 15 amino acids. CDR3 DNA sequence: TGTGCCAGCAGTCCCAAGCGTATAAGCACAGATACGCAGTATTTT. It specifies CASSPKRISTDTQYF. Using reference TRBV2 and TRBJ2-3 for the parts outside the CDR3, the full variable domain is EPEVTQTPSHQVTQMGQEVILRCVPISNHLYFYWYRQILGQKVEFLVSFYNNEISEKSEIFDDQFSVERPDGSNFTLKIRSTKLEDSAMYFCASSPKRISTDTQYFGPGTRLTVL.